Presented here are 14 T cell receptor beta chains from one specimen sequenced in a study of shared clonotypes between healthy human individuals. Profiling relied on immunoSEQ multiplex PCR, and the TCRdb table lists in-frame clones only, not all of them. This table holds around 450,000 clones, roughly 77% found once. Sequencing was done on a sample of PBMCs. Every receptor here comes from a woman in her thirties or forties in good health. Some clones in this sample may be carry-over from other donors' samples.

The chain combines TRBV28 with TRBJ2-4; 7 bases align to TRBD2. The CDR3 has 15 amino acids. Looked up from germline, CDR1 is MDHEN and CDR2 is SYDVKM. The junction had 5 bases not matched to a gene; V was cut back by 6 bases and J by 0 bases. The CDR3 DNA follows: TGTGCCAGCAGCAGCGGGAAGGAAGCCAAAAACATTCAGTACTTC. This encodes CASSSGKEAKNIQYF.

The chain has TRBV5-5 and TRBJ1-1; 7 bases agree with TRBD1. The J segment lost 0 bases and the V segment lost 2 bases, leaving 1 base of the junction unmatched. Germline V gene lookup returns CDR1 SGHKS and CDR2 YYEKEE (reference sequence). The CDR3 contains 14 residues. CDR3 nucleotide sequence: TGTGCCAGCAGCTTACAGGGGATGAACACTGAAGCTTTCTTT. Residues: CASSLQGMNTEAFF.

This clone appeared once. The chain is built from TRBV5-5 and TRBJ2-7; D might be TRBD2 (6 bases). The CDR3 contains 14 residues. V was shortened by 0 bases and J by 6 bases, with 13 bases between the two germline ends. The V gene's germline CDR1 is SGHKS and CDR2 YYEKEE (reference sequence). The CDR3 reads CASSLERGGPEQYF. The CDR3 nucleotides are TGTGCCAGCAGCTTGGAAAGGGGAGGACCCGAGCAGTACTTC.

This rearrangement joins TRBV4-1 to TRBJ2-3; 11 positions match TRBD2. The trim removed 2 bases at V and 2 bases at J, leaving 12 bases unmatched. The CDR3 is 19 residues long. Germline CDR1 reads MGHRA; CDR2 reads YSYEKL. The CDR3 sequence: CASSQTLRTGLADTDTQYF. CDR3 nucleotide sequence: TGCGCCAGCAGCCAAACCCTCCGAACGGGACTAGCGGACACAGATACGCAGTATTTT.

As to this clone: Other nucleotide sequences in the sample specify the same CDR3. This chain connects TRBV9 to TRBJ2-1, with D unclear. This CDR3 has 15 amino acids. CDR1 and CDR2 from the germline V gene are SGDLS and YYNGEE. Trimming stripped 0 bases from V and 0 bases from J, with 7 bases between. CDR3 DNA sequence: TGTGCCAGCAGCGTAGTTGGGAACTCCTACAATGAGCAGTTCTTC. Translated, it gives CASSVVGNSYNEQFF.

A note on this clone: The junction departs from the called germline gene at one end, perhaps through a read error. V is TRBV5-1 and J is TRBJ1-5; D remains unclear. This CDR3 is built from 13 residues. Germline CDR1 is SGHRS and CDR2 is YFSETQ. This CDR3 reads CASSLGTNQPQHF. CDR3 coding DNA: TGTGCCAGCAGCTTGGGTACCAATCAGCCCCAGCATTTT.

CDR3 loop: CASSLLAGEVDTQYF. Written as DNA, the CDR3 is TGTGCCAGCAGTTTACTAGCGGGAGAGGTAGATACGCAGTATTTT. The chain recombines TRBV28 with TRBJ2-3; TRBD2 aligns across 10 bases. From germline, CDR1 is MDHEN and CDR2 SYDVKM. The CDR3 extends over 15 amino acids. After removal of 2 bases from V and 5 bases from J, the junction contained 4 bases not matched to a gene.

In this sample, this clone turned up a few times. This chain uses TRBV5-8 with TRBJ2-1; D is tentatively TRBD1 or TRBD2 (5 bases each). This CDR3 region has 14 residues. Looked up from germline, CDR1 is SGHTS and CDR2 is YDEGEE. V lost 5 bases, J lost 4 bases, and 13 bases lay in between. The chain's CDR3 is CASSHRDHYNEQFF. Here the CDR3 DNA reads TGTGCCAGCAGTCACCGGGACCATTACAATGAGCAGTTCTTC.

The chain couples TRBV7-2 to TRBJ2-2; possible D gene TRBD2, 5 bases. Germline V CDR1 and CDR2: SGHTA, FQGNSA. The V end lost 1 base, the J end lost 5 bases, and 11 bases lay between the germline ends. CDR3 size: 15 residues. This chain's CDR3 is CASSLVFWETGELFF. For the CDR3, the DNA is TGTGCCAGCAGCTTAGTGTTCTGGGAGACCGGGGAGCTGTTTTTT.

The rearrangement joins TRBV11-2 to TRBJ2-7; weak D call: TRBD2 (6 bases). The V gene lost 3 bases and the J gene lost 4 bases, with 16 bases spanning the gap. The germline CDR1 and CDR2 sequences are SGHAT and FQNNGV. The CDR3 has 15 amino acids. The chain's CDR3 is CASSFPYGRRYEQYF. The CDR3 DNA sequence: TGTGCCAGCAGCTTCCCTTACGGGAGACGGTACGAGCAGTACTTC.

The chain carries TRBV18 and TRBJ1-1; 9 bases are shared with TRBD1. The CDR3 runs 16 residues. Germline CDR1 reads KGHSH; CDR2 reads LQKENI. The junction had 6 bases not matched to a gene; V was cut back by 3 bases and J by 1 base. CDR3 sequence (DNA): TGTGCCAGCTCACCCCTCGGACAGGGGACGAACACTGAAGCTTTCTTT. Its protein is CASSPLGQGTNTEAFF.

This chain connects TRBV6-1 to TRBJ1-4; D may be TRBD1 (6 bases). Between the trimmed V and J ends, which lost 4 bases and 3 bases, there was a span of 15 bases. The length of the CDR3 is 16 residues. From germline, CDR1 is MNHNS and CDR2 SASEGT. The CDR3 protein is CASSGQALLPNEKLFF. The CDR3 DNA follows: TGTGCCAGCAGTGGACAGGCCCTGCTTCCTAATGAAAAACTGTTTTTT.

There are many counts of this clone. The rearrangement joins TRBV9 to TRBJ2-3; 9 bases map to TRBD2. V gave up 4 bases and J gave up 1 base; unmatched junction bases: 4. Germline CDR1 reads SGDLS; CDR2 reads YYNGEE. The CDR3 consists of 15 residues. Here the CDR3 reads CASSRSSGGTDTQYF. CDR3 in DNA: TGTGCCAGCAGCAGGTCTAGCGGGGGCACAGATACGCAGTATTTT.

The chain joins TRBV10-3 to TRBJ2-2, with D possibly being TRBD1 (7 bases). Trimming removed 10 bases from V and 4 bases from J, with 13 bases in between. In germline, CDR1 is ENHRY, CDR2 SYGVKD. This CDR3 has 13 amino acids. The CDR3 nucleotides read TGTGCCACGCGGGGACAGCTCACCGGGGAGCTGTTTTTT. Its translation is CATRGQLTGELFF.